This record concerns one T cell receptor beta chain sequence. Its specificity is unknown. The junction had 4 bases not matched to a gene; V was cut back by 0 bases and J by 7 bases. This CDR3 region has 15 residues. CDR1 is MNHEY, CDR2 SVGAGI, per germline. This sample is part of a study of response to subunit inactivated influenza vaccine. Study results and caveats: Each seasonal influenza vaccination recruits few new T cells, the authors suggested.

TCRdb reanalysed the RT-PCR reads using MiXCR and keeps one entry per CDR3 protein. The sample consists of around 750,000 distinct CDR3 sequences, 21% of them appearing once. The source was PBMCs from blood, collected roughly 5 days after vaccination. The TCR comes from a man aged 50 to 59 who received an inactivated influenza vaccine. The V call is TRBV6-5, the J call TRBJ2-1; 9 bases are a match to TRBD1. The CDR3: CASSYSGQGRNEQFF. The DNA for the CDR3 is TGTGCCAGCAGTTACTCAGGACAGGGGAGAAATGAGCAGTTCTTC.